Each of the 9 T cell receptor beta chains below was sequenced from the same sample in a study of T-cell memory formation after mild COVID-19. Using its own MiXCR run on the 5' RACE reads, TCRdb lists one record per CDR3 protein. The data contain 270,000 or so distinct CDR3 sequences, about 20% of them seen just once; the ten biggest clones take up roughly 24%. The sequenced sample was PBMCs or a T cell subset sorted from them (not recorded which). Every receptor here comes from a man aged 18 to 30 who had mild COVID-19 (a few samples of this study predate the infection). Cell type and time point are not known.

In its sample, this clonotype was seen a few times. The chain uses TRBV6-2 or TRBV6-3 and TRBJ2-2; D gene unclear. V shed 0 bases and J shed 3 bases, with 5 bases lying between them. The CDR3 runs 14 residues. Looked up from germline, CDR1 is MNHEY and CDR2 is SVGEGT. Here the CDR3 reads CASSYSKYTGELFF. CDR3 nucleotide sequence: TGTGCCAGCAGTTACTCGAAGTACACCGGGGAGCTGTTTTTT.

This clonotype has more than one count but fewer than ten. The chain links TRBV18 to TRBJ1-6; D call uncertain. V was clipped by 3 bases and J by 4 bases, with 10 bases between them. CDR3 length equals 15 residues. CDR1 is KGHSH and CDR2 is LQKENI in the germline V gene. The CDR3 DNA reads as TGTGCCAGCTCACCCCGGGATCAGTATAATTCACCCCTCCACTTT. Residues: CASSPRDQYNSPLHF.

This clonotype was picked up a small number of times. The chain combines TRBV3-1 with TRBJ2-3; the D gene is possibly TRBD2 (6 bases). The CDR3 contains 14 residues. V shed 8 bases and J shed 1 base, with 13 bases lying between them. Germline-derived CDR1 and CDR2 are LGHDT and YNNKEL (reference sequence). CDR3: CASPLATGTDTQYF. CDR3 nucleotide sequence: TGTGCCAGCCCACTAGCTACCGGCACAGATACGCAGTATTTT.

The rearrangement uses TRBV6-2 or TRBV6-3 and TRBJ2-3; either TRBD1 or TRBD2 may fit D (5 bases each). The CDR3 totals 15 residues. With 8 bases removed from V and 2 bases from J, the gap between germline ends came to 17 bases. Germline V gives CDR1 MNHEY, CDR2 SVGEGT. DNA for the CDR3: TGTGCCAGCCTCGAGGCCCCGGGACCCACAGATACGCAGTATTTT. It codes for CASLEAPGPTDTQYF.

The genes are TRBV6-2 or TRBV6-3 and TRBJ2-1; D perhaps matches TRBD1 (6 bases). Per germline, CDR1 MNHEY and CDR2 SVGEGT. CDR3 length: 17 amino acids. V dropped 2 bases and J dropped 3 bases, with 17 bases sitting between them. The CDR3 protein is CASSYLVQGPIYNEQFF. The CDR3 DNA follows: TGTGCCAGCAGTTACCTAGTACAGGGACCCATCTACAATGAGCAGTTCTTC.

The rearrangement joins TRBV6-6 to TRBJ2-6; 9 bases fit TRBD1. Unmatched junction bases numbered 9, after V lost 5 bases and J lost 1 base. This CDR3 is 18 amino acids long. The germline CDR1 and CDR2 sequences are MNHNY and SVGAGI (reference sequence). This CDR3 reads CASSLAGTGRSGANVLTF. The CDR3 coding sequence is TGTGCCAGCAGTCTGGCCGGGACAGGGCGGTCTGGGGCCAACGTCCTGACTTTC.

This clonotype was detected a few times. The rearrangement joins TRBV7-9 to TRBJ2-7; 8 nucleotides agree with TRBD1. This CDR3 has 15 residues. Trimming cost V 3 bases and J 3 bases; bases outside gene matches: 7. Germline CDR1 and CDR2: SEHNR and FQNEAQ (reference sequence). The CDR3 DNA reads TGTGCCAGCAGCTTTCGGACAGGGCCTTTCTACGAGCAGTACTTC. As protein: CASSFRTGPFYEQYF.

This clonotype has more than one count but fewer than ten. The rearrangement uses TRBV4-1 and TRBJ1-6, with D possibly matching TRBD1 (6 bases). From germline, CDR1 is MGHRA and CDR2 YSYEKL. This CDR3 is 17 amino acids long. V gave up 0 bases and J gave up 8 bases, with 17 bases separating them. CDR3 nucleotide sequence: TGCGCCAGCAGCCAAGATAGGGGGGGGTTTAGGGATTCACCCCTCCACTTT. This codes for CASSQDRGGFRDSPLHF.

The rearrangement uses TRBV3-1 and TRBJ2-2; unclear D gene. V lost 3 bases and J 5 bases, leaving 13 bases between the germline ends. Germline V CDR1 and CDR2: LGHDT, YNNKEL (reference sequence). The CDR3 has 15 residues. The CDR3 sequence: CASSQGTPVTGELFF. The CDR3 bases are TGTGCCAGCAGCCAGGGCACTCCCGTTACCGGGGAGCTGTTTTTT.